Listed below are T cell receptor beta chains from one sample, sequenced in a study of vaccination and CD4 T cells after COVID-19. Their antigens are not known. A single record per CDR3 protein comes from TCRdb applying MiXCR to the PCR reads. The sample has approximately 12,000 distinct CDR3 sequences, 75% to 85% seen once; the top ten hold around 28%. Sequenced sample: CD4+ T cells from blood, cultured in vitro. These receptors were taken from a human donor who had recovered from COVID-19. Both conserved end residues are part of each CDR3. Where a row states a size, it is once, few, many or the class of an expanded clone; other rows omit it.

size: -
V: TRBV5-6
CDR3: CASSQTTGIGYTF

size: -
V: TRBV28
CDR3: CASSFPVEAQYF

size: few
V: TRBV19
CDR3: CASNLREYNSPLHF

size: -
V: TRBV7-6
CDR3: CASSFFGDTEAFF

size: -
V: TRBV12-3/TRBV12-4
CDR3: CASSLQGTEAFF

size: medium-sized
V: TRBV6-5
CDR3: CASSYSMTFSYEQYF

size: -
V: TRBV20-1
CDR3: CSALRDRGAHEQFF

size: -
V: TRBV11-2
CDR3: CASSFSLGRGDTQYF

size: -
V: TRBV7-9
CDR3: CASRRGNQPQHF

size: -
V: TRBV18
CDR3: CASSPQTSEPQHF

size: -
V: TRBV7-3
CDR3: CASSLSYTQTQYF

size: -
V: TRBV7-2
CDR3: CASSSGIRLAGRETQYF

size: -
V: TRBV20-1
CDR3: CSAALGTDTQYF

size: -
V: TRBV30
CDR3: CAWSLGTFYEQYF

size: -
V: TRBV20-1
CDR3: CSARTSIVADTQYF

size: -
V: TRBV6-1
CDR3: CASSPAGMEQYF